The 18 T cell receptor beta chains below come from one sample, sequenced in a study of radiation and T cells in renal cell carcinoma. Documented time point: blood 2 weeks post-SBRT. Regarding treatment: 15 Gy SBRT to primary tumor, nephrectomy 4 weeks later. Here immunoSEQ multiplex PCR was the method, and the copy in TCRdb shows in-frame clones only, minus some. The sample has 60,000 to 65,000 clones; roughly four fifths are singletons. The sequences come from blood, collected from a patient whose treatment included radiotherapy and nephrectomy. The origin of the receptors is a man aged 60-69 years with renal cell carcinoma.

This chain links TRBV19 with TRBJ2-7; D assignment may be TRBD1 or TRBD2 (5 bases each). With 6 bases removed from V and 5 bases from J, the gap between germline ends came to 26 bases. CDR3 size: 17 residues. The germline gives CDR1 LNHDA, CDR2 SQIVND (reference sequence). The CDR3 bases are TGTGCCAGTAGGAAGACCACAGGCGGTGTGAGGGAAGACGAGCAGTACTTC. Encoded protein: CASRKTTGGVREDEQYF.

V usage is TRBV13 and J usage is TRBJ2-5, with 7 bases fitting TRBD1. The DNA end lines up better with TRBJ2-7; the J call may be wrong. Germline CDR1 is PRHDT and CDR2 is FYEKMQ (reference sequence). The CDR3 length is 13 residues. The CDR3 coding sequence is TGTGCCAGCAGCGCCACGGGACAGTACGAGCAGTACTTC. Translated, it gives CASSATGQYEQYF.

The V call is TRBV7-2, the J call TRBJ1-6; D perhaps matches TRBD1 (5 bases). From germline, CDR1 is SGHTA and CDR2 FQGNSA. The CDR3 sequence is 17 residues long. V lost 5 bases, J lost 9 bases, and 23 bases lay in between. In DNA, the CDR3 is TGTGCCAGCAGCCTTACAACAGCCACAGGTAGACGTTCACCCCTCCACTTT. Protein product: CASSLTTATGRRSPLHF.

This sequence joins TRBV13 and TRBJ1-2; maybe TRBD1 (5 bases). The CDR3 extends over 13 amino acids. From germline, CDR1 is PRHDT and CDR2 FYEKMQ (reference sequence). V dropped 5 bases and J dropped 7 bases, with 14 bases sitting between them. CDR3 bases: TGTGCCAGCAGCGAGGGGTCGAGTGGTGGCTACACCTTC. Translation: CASSEGSSGGYTF.

The V gene is TRBV4-3, the J gene TRBJ2-3; D possibly corresponds to TRBD2 (7 bases). The V end lost 2 bases, the J end lost 5 bases, and 17 bases lay between the germline ends. The CDR3 is made up of 16 amino acids. Germline V gene data show CDR1 as LGHNA and CDR2 as YSLEER. This CDR3 is CASSQNSRGAKDTQYF. The CDR3 DNA follows: TGCGCCAGCAGCCAAAATTCTCGGGGGGCCAAAGATACGCAGTATTTT.

The V and J genes are TRBV29-1 and TRBJ2-5; possibly TRBD2 for D (5 bases). The CDR3 covers 14 residues. Germline V lookup: CDR1 SQVTM, CDR2 ANQGSEA. V lost 4 bases and J 5 bases, leaving 17 bases between the germline ends. The DNA of the CDR3 is TGCAGCGTTGCCGGATGGACGGGGATGGAGACCCAGTACTTC. Translated: CSVAGWTGMETQYF.

Only one count was recorded for this clone. J is TRBJ2-2 and V is TRBV7-2, with D uncertain. CDR1 is SGHTA, CDR2 FQGNSA, per germline. CDR3 length: 14 amino acids. The germline V and J ends were trimmed by 2 bases and 1 base, with 5 bases remaining between them. The CDR3 region has the DNA TGTGCCAGCAGCTTAAGGAAGAACACCGGGGAGCTGTTTTTT. Translating gives CASSLRKNTGELFF.

Comments on this clone: The identical CDR3 is also encoded by other nucleotide sequences in the sample. This chain links TRBV29-1 with TRBJ1-4, with 10 bases lining up with TRBD1. CDR1 is SQVTM and CDR2 is ANQGSEA in the germline V gene. Trimming removed 4 bases from V and 4 bases from J; junction bases left unmatched: 3. This CDR3 region has 14 residues. The DNA for the CDR3 is TGCAGCGTTGGGGGACAGGGGAATAATGAAAAACTGTTTTTT. The encoded protein is CSVGGQGNNEKLFF. The full variable domain, its missing parts supplied by reference TRBV29-1 and TRBJ1-4, is SAVISQKPSRDICQRGTSLTIQCQVDSQVTMMFWYRQQPGQSLTLIATANQGSEATYESGFVIDKFPISRPNLTFSTLTVSNMSPEDSSIYLCSVGGQGNNEKLFFGSGTQLSVL.

The chain joins TRBV15 to TRBJ1-1, with a tentative D call TRBD1 (5 bases). Germline CDR1 reads LNHNV; CDR2 reads YYDKDF (reference sequence). Deletions cut 1 base from V and 2 bases from J, with 11 bases between. There are 15 residues in the CDR3. CDR3 sequence (DNA): TGTGCCACCAGCAGAGCACACGGGGCTAACACTGAAGCTTTCTTT. It specifies CATSRAHGANTEAFF.

This chain joins TRBV7-9 and TRBJ2-7; TRBD2 matches at 8 bases. Germline lookup yields CDR1 SEHNR and CDR2 FQNEAQ (reference sequence). The J segment lost 3 bases and the V segment lost 1 base, leaving 5 bases of the junction unmatched. This CDR3 is built from 15 residues. The CDR3 coding sequence is TGTGCCAGCAGCTTAGTCTCGGGGACTAGCTACGAGCAGTACGTC. As protein: CASSLVSGTSYEQYV.

The rearrangement links TRBV9 to TRBJ1-2; 10 bases line up with TRBD1. The CDR3 contains 15 residues. J gave up 1 base and V 6 bases, and 6 bases lay outside the gene matches. Germline assignment: CDR1 SGDLS and CDR2 YYNGEE. CDR3 sequence reads: CASTPRDRGNYGYTF. In DNA, the CDR3 is TGTGCCAGCACCCCTAGGGACAGGGGTAACTATGGCTACACCTTC.

The chain uses TRBV6-1 and TRBJ2-2; D unclear. The germline V and J ends were trimmed by 7 bases and 5 bases, with 14 bases remaining between them. CDR3 length: 14 amino acids. Germline lookup yields CDR1 MNHNS and CDR2 SASEGT. CDR3 residues: CASTPVQRTGELFF. The DNA of the CDR3 is TGTGCCAGCACTCCCGTCCAGCGAACCGGGGAGCTGTTTTTT.

V usage is TRBV27 and J usage is TRBJ2-1; the D gene is possibly TRBD2 (6 bases). CDR1 and CDR2 from the germline V gene are MNHEY and SMNVEV (reference sequence). Between the trimmed V and J ends, which lost 7 bases and 6 bases, there was a span of 16 bases. The CDR3 is made up of 14 amino acids. The DNA of the CDR3 is TGTGCCAGCACCCTCGGTAGCGGAGCCAATGAGCAGTTCTTC. Amino acids: CASTLGSGANEQFF.

CDR3 protein: CASSTKGQVNEQYV. The CDR3 region has the DNA TGTGCCAGCAGCACTAAGGGACAGGTCAACGAGCAGTACGTC. V is TRBV21-1 and J is TRBJ2-7; TRBD1, the D gene given by the table, was not confirmed from the DNA. TRBV21-1 is listed as a pseudogene. This CDR3 contains 14 residues.

The rearrangement joins TRBV6-1 to TRBJ2-7; 8 bases fit TRBD2. V was clipped by 6 bases and J by 2 bases; unmatched bases: 6. The V gene's germline CDR1 is MNHNS and CDR2 SASEGT. The CDR3 has 14 amino acids. The CDR3 here is CASSGGLGPYEQYV. CDR3 nucleotides: TGTGCCAGCAGCGGGGGACTAGGTCCCTACGAGCAGTACGTC.

This rearrangement joins TRBV9 to TRBJ1-3, with unresolved D. The CDR3 contains 16 residues. V was cut by 3 bases and J by 2 bases, with 15 bases left in between. CDR1 is SGDLS, CDR2 YYNGEE, per germline. The CDR3 DNA sequence: TGTGCCAGCAGCGGGGAAAGGGCCGGAACTGGAAACACCATATATTTT. This codes for CASSGERAGTGNTIYF.

V is TRBV6-5 and J is TRBJ1-4, with D perhaps TRBD1 (5 bases). Trimming shortened V by 5 bases and J by 0 bases, and 7 bases separated the two germline ends. This CDR3 spans 14 amino acids. Germline assignment: CDR1 MNHEY and CDR2 SVGAGI. CDR3 DNA: TGTGCCAGCAGTGGACACTCAACTAATGAAAAACTGTTTTTT. Translating it yields CASSGHSTNEKLFF.

There are a few counts of this clone. The chain uses TRBV5-1 and TRBJ2-2, with D possibly matching TRBD1 (5 bases). V was clipped by 4 bases and J by 4 bases, with 11 bases between them. This CDR3 has 14 amino acids. Germline V CDR1 and CDR2: SGHRS, YFSETQ. The CDR3 loop reads CASSVRDVTGELFF. The CDR3 nucleotides are TGCGCCAGCAGCGTCAGGGATGTCACCGGGGAGCTGTTTTTT.